This T cell receptor beta chain emerged from a study of T cells in Graves' hyperthyroidism and ophthalmopathy (dated by TCRdb to the late 2010s). For the wider study: Peripheral blood was collected at initial diagnosis, before any treatment. TCR V-J signatures able to tell the groups apart were searched for in a discovery cohort of 90 to 100 patients, of whom more than 40 had Graves' ophthalmopathy and roughly 58 had stable Graves' hyperthyroidism. Whether ophthalmopathy could be predicted prospectively was tested in an independent validation cohort made up of roughly 19 hyperthyroidism patients plus 17 patients who later progressed to ophthalmopathy. The 80 to 100 discovery patients were randomly divided into training and test sets at a 7:3 ratio. In addition, the study compared T-cell repertoires in thyroid tissue and in blood from five to seven Graves' hyperthyroidism patients. After sampling, hyperthyroidism patients received methimazole starting at 30 mg daily, and ophthalmopathy patients received high-dose intravenous methylprednisolone. The paper describes TCR Vbeta CDR3 sequencing of around 130 peripheral blood samples, made up of 43 ophthalmopathy patients, around 78 hyperthyroidism patients and roughly 17 progressor patients. General study outcomes and caveats: Sample size was not statistically predetermined, and investigators were not blinded to group allocation. In validation, the model predicted progression to ophthalmopathy with approximately 71% sensitivity and approximately 72% specificity, a median of 6.5 months before onset. In cross-validation, a model built on a 13 V-J signature told ophthalmopathy apart from stable hyperthyroidism with approximately 91% sensitivity and 81% to 82% specificity, and in testing the same model reached 80%/75%. Most expanded thyroid clonotypes (frequency above 0.001) were also found in blood, which suggests that blood repertoires may mirror thyroid immune responses.

The TCR beta CDR3 regions were amplified from RNA transcripts. A first-round RT-PCR of the TCR CDR3 used the HTBI primer set with the Qiagen OneStep RT-PCR kit. A second multiplex PCR round built the libraries, followed by size selection and purification. The libraries were sequenced on an Illumina HiSeq2000 using paired-end 100 bp reads. Under the source paper's analysis protocol: Raw data were processed with SOAPnuke, discarding reads with adapters, uncalled bases, mean Phred below 15, or no exact constant-primer or identifier match. COPE v1.2.5 was used to merge high-quality paired reads, and clonotypes were defined as unique nucleotide sequences. Clonotypes were aligned to IMGT TRBV, TRBD and TRBJ reference segments using MiTCR v1.1. Only V-J combinations with frequency above 0.0001, covering approximately 99% of repertoires, were analysed. A TCS score was defined as the ratio of F50 (clonal expansion) to E x V (chaos), with BLOSUM62-based TCRdist applied between CDR3 peptides within each V-J. Welch's t-statistics and random forest reduced around 520 V-J features to some 14, which were used in a naive Bayes classifier (R e1071). TCRdb redid the processing of the public reads, applying fastp at Q25 and MiXCR, and retained in-frame beta chains. CDR3 protein sequences are deduplicated, and each keeps its most common genes and DNA. TCRdb's processing, not the study's, gives the V and J calls here. The sample profile shows approximately 410,000 distinct CDR3 sequences; roughly 13% of them were found once. The ten top clones hold 5% to 6% of the sample.

Clipping removes 2 bases from V and 3 bases from J, with 15 as the unmatched junction base count. The cysteine opens and the phenylalanine closes a CDR3 of 20 amino acids. The sequence is cut down to CDR3 DNA, 60 bases in frame from base 1. CDR1 SGHDT and CDR2 YYEEEE are derived from the germline V gene. This clonotype was seen at least ten times. The antigen it binds to is not known. No per-base quality is available; no much larger clone lies one base away. Stable Graves' hyperthyroidism was defined as no progression to ophthalmopathy during 18 months of follow-up. Hyperthyroidism patients were aged 18 to 65 years and newly diagnosed, with disease duration of less than 2 months. Any patient with an uncontrolled infection, another autoimmune disease, pregnancy or lactation was excluded. Diagnoses were based on clinical symptoms, serum thyroxine and TRAb, thyroid ultrasound and orbital computed tomography. Ficoll-Paque density gradient centrifugation was used to isolate PBMCs from under 11 ml of fresh peripheral blood. Total RNA was extracted using Trizol reagent, and RNA quality was assessed on an Agilent 2100 Bioanalyzer.

Recombination joined TRBV5-6 with TRBJ2-1, with 12 junctional bases fitting TRBD2. The TCR originated in a woman under 30 with Graves' hyperthyroidism. Sequencing was performed on blood. The nucleotide sequence reads as follows: TGTGCCAGCAGCTTTGAAGTGGGACTAGCGGGCTCCTCCCGCTACAATGAGCAGTTCTTC. Translation gives CASSFEVGLAGSSRYNEQFF.